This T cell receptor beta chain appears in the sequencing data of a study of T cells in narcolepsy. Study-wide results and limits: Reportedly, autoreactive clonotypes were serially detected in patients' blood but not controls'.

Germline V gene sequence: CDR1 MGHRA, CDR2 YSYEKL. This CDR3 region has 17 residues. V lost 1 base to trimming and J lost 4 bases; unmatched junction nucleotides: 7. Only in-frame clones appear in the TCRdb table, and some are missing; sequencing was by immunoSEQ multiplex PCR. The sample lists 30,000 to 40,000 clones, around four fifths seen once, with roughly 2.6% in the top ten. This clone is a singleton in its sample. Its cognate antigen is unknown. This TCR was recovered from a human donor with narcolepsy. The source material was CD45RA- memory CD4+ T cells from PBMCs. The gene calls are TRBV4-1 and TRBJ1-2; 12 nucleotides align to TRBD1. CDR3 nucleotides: TGCGCCAGCAGCCAAGTGGGACAGGGGGCTGGGGGCTATGGCTACACCTTC. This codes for CASSQVGQGAGGYGYTF.